This T cell receptor beta chain appears in the sequencing data of a study of blood T cell repertoires in COVID-19. Study overall: Material from acute and convalescent COVID-19 was sourced from the United States, Italy and Spain. Nucleic acid was either cDNA or gDNA, and it came from T cells, B-cell-depleted T cells, or PBMCs.

In the study's own analysis: For nucleated cells, counts were estimated from reference gene primer amplification. The repertoire was sequenced with immunoSEQ multiplex PCR; TCRdb's copy has only in-frame clones and lacks some. The D gene and trimming were derived from the DNA, and the V and J assignments and clone size from that table. Here the sample spans about 24,000 clones, approximately 91% being singletons. CDR1 is SNHLY, CDR2 FYNNEI, per germline. The CDR3 contains 19 residues. V was clipped by 2 bases and J by 0 bases, with 17 bases between them. The rearrangement uses TRBV2 and TRBJ2-6; D gene ambiguous. Sequenced sample: peripheral blood. This clonotype was sampled from a woman aged 70 to 79 with active COVID-19. The CDR3 bases are TGTGCCAGCAGTGAATCGTTTTTTCGGTTTTACTCTGGGGCCAACGTCCTGACTTTC. It is translated as CASSESFFRFYSGANVLTF.